This entry lists 27 T cell receptor beta chains sequenced from one sample in a study of T cells in Graves' hyperthyroidism and ophthalmopathy. TCR beta CDR3 region amplification was performed from RNA transcripts. The primer set for the first-round RT-PCR of the TCR CDR3 was HTBI. Each CDR3 protein is one row after TCRdb ran MiXCR on the multiplex PCR reads. The sample consists of about 350,000 distinct CDR3 sequences, about 15% of them appearing once. The specimen sequenced was blood. The receptors were gathered from a woman aged 25 to 45 with Graves' hyperthyroidism.

There are a few counts of this clonotype. V and J are TRBV30 and TRBJ2-5, with TRBD2 identical over 11 bases. V lost 2 bases to trimming and J lost 7 bases; unmatched junction nucleotides: 3. CDR1 is GTSNPN, CDR2 SVGIG, per germline (reference sequence). This CDR3 contains 13 residues. The CDR3 DNA sequence: TGTGCCTGGAGTCCCGGGACTAGCGGGACCCAGTACTTC. Its translation: CAWSPGTSGTQYF.

This clonotype showed up just a few times. This chain links TRBV24-1 with TRBJ2-7; D is unresolved. CDR1 and CDR2 from the germline V gene are KGHDR and SFDVKD. The V end was cut by 3 bases, the J end by 0 bases, with 23 bases between. The CDR3 sequence is 19 residues long. The CDR3 DNA reads TGTGCCACCAGTGATAAGGGCCTAGGGCTACGTCTTTGCTCCTACGAGCAGTACTTC. Encoded protein: CATSDKGLGLRLCSYEQYF.

This clonotype was detected many times. The chain is built from TRBV19 and TRBJ2-5; D may be TRBD1 (5 bases). The V gene lost 7 bases and the J gene lost 0 bases, with 12 bases spanning the gap. Germline V lookup: CDR1 LNHDA, CDR2 SQIVND (reference sequence). This CDR3 spans 14 amino acids. In nucleotides, the CDR3 is TGTGCCAGTAATCAGGGAAGCGACCAAGAGACCCAGTACTTC. This codes for CASNQGSDQETQYF.

In its sample, this clonotype was seen many times. The chain employs TRBV28 and TRBJ2-7; the D is unclear. Trimming cost V 8 bases and J 4 bases, with 24 bases left between them. The length of the CDR3 is 16 residues. Germline lookup yields CDR1 MDHEN and CDR2 SYDVKM. Written as DNA, the CDR3 is TGTGCCAGCGAACCCGCCGTCGAGCTCTACAAATACGAGCAGTACTTC. Encoded protein: CASEPAVELYKYEQYF. The full variable domain, rest sourced from reference TRBV28 and TRBJ2-7, is DVKVTQSSRYLVKRTGEKVFLECVQDMDHENMFWYRQDPGLGLRLIYFSYDVKMKEKGDIPEGYSVSREKKERFSLILESASTNQTSMYLCASEPAVELYKYEQYFGPGTRLTVT.

This clonotype was seen many times. The chain couples TRBV27 to TRBJ1-1; D possibly corresponds to TRBD1 (6 bases). V lost 6 bases and J 3 bases, leaving 11 bases between the germline ends. This CDR3 has 13 residues. Germline V gives CDR1 MNHEY, CDR2 SMNVEV (reference sequence). The CDR3 protein is CASRTQGYTEAFF. The CDR3 DNA is TGTGCCAGCAGGACTCAGGGGTACACTGAAGCTTTCTTT.

V usage is TRBV3-1 and J usage is TRBJ2-5; 7 positions match TRBD1. The CDR3 is made up of 13 amino acids. Germline V gene lookup returns CDR1 LGHDT and CDR2 YNNKEL (reference sequence). The trim removed 10 bases at V and 3 bases at J, leaving 8 bases unmatched. This CDR3 reads CAITGEYEETQYF. The CDR3 DNA sequence: TGTGCCATTACAGGGGAATATGAAGAGACCCAGTACTTC.

V usage is TRBV5-1 and J usage is TRBJ2-5, with 10 positions matching TRBD1. After removal of 7 bases from V and 12 bases from J, the junction contained 15 bases not matched to a gene. Germline CDR1 and CDR2: SGHRS and YFSETQ. CDR3 length equals 14 residues. CDR3 sequence: CASGQGDRASGEYF. In DNA, the CDR3 is TGCGCCAGCGGACAGGGGGACAGGGCCTCGGGGGAGTACTTC.

The CDR3 loop is CASSLEGATNEKLFF. Written as DNA, the CDR3 is TGTGCCAGCAGCTTGGAAGGGGCAACTAATGAAAAACTGTTTTTT. This rearrangement joins TRBV5-5 to TRBJ1-4; a possible D gene is TRBD1 (5 bases). Trimming cost V 0 bases and J 0 bases, with 6 bases left between them. CDR1 is SGHKS and CDR2 is YYEKEE in the germline V gene (reference sequence). The length of the CDR3 is 15 residues.

Only a few counts were recorded for this clonotype. The rearrangement joins TRBV20-1 to TRBJ2-1, with TRBD2 identical over 14 bases. The germline gives CDR1 DFQATT, CDR2 SNEGSKA (reference sequence). The V segment lost 7 bases and the J segment 7 bases; nucleotides outside the gene matches: 6. CDR3 length: 14 residues. DNA of the CDR3: TGCAGTGTGGCGGGACTAGCGGGAGTTAATGAGCAGTTCTTC. It encodes CSVAGLAGVNEQFF.

In its sample, this clonotype was seen many times. This sequence joins TRBV28 and TRBJ2-3; 9 positions match TRBD2. The V gene's germline CDR1 is MDHEN and CDR2 SYDVKM. The length of the CDR3 is 14 residues. V trimming: 7 bases; J trimming: 3 bases; junction bases outside the gene matches: 5. DNA of the CDR3: TGTGCCAGCAAGCCTAGCGGGACGACAGATACGCAGTATTTT. As protein: CASKPSGTTDTQYF.

The chain recombines TRBV2 with TRBJ1-5, with TRBD1 as a possible D gene (5 bases). V was cut by 7 bases and J by 1 base, with 11 bases left in between. Germline V lookup: CDR1 SNHLY, CDR2 FYNNEI. The CDR3 length is 14 residues. CDR3 region: CASTPGPSNQPQHF. CDR3 sequence (DNA): TGTGCCAGCACTCCGGGGCCAAGCAATCAGCCCCAGCATTTT.

This chain connects TRBV20-1 to TRBJ2-3; 8 bases align to TRBD1. Germline assignment: CDR1 DFQATT and CDR2 SNEGSKA (reference sequence). CDR3 length: 15 residues. The V and J ends lost 6 bases and 3 bases, in that order; junction bases with no gene match: 11. CDR3: CSATKAGGRTDTQYF. The CDR3 coding sequence is TGCAGTGCAACTAAGGCAGGGGGCCGGACAGATACGCAGTATTTT.

This clonotype was found many times. This chain uses TRBV7-2 with TRBJ2-1; TRBD2 matches at 7 bases. There are 15 residues in the CDR3. CDR1 is SGHTA, CDR2 FQGNSA, per germline. V lost 2 bases, J lost 6 bases, and 7 bases stayed unmatched. CDR3 nucleotides: TGTGCCAGCAGCTTACAGACTAGCTCGGTCAATGAGCAGTTCTTC. This encodes CASSLQTSSVNEQFF.

This clonotype was observed at least ten times. The V gene is TRBV7-2, the J gene TRBJ1-1, with unresolved D. V dropped 5 bases and J dropped 8 bases, with 12 bases sitting between them. The germline V gene encodes CDR1 SGHTA and CDR2 FQGNSA. There are 12 residues in the CDR3. This chain's CDR3 is CASSMSVVEAFF. DNA of the CDR3: TGTGCCAGCAGCATGAGTGTGGTAGAAGCTTTCTTT.

The rearrangement uses TRBV12-3 or TRBV12-4 and TRBJ2-1; TRBD2 aligns across 9 bases. The CDR3 spans 15 residues. The ends lost 3 bases at V and 5 bases at J; junction bases unmatched: 5. For the CDR3, the DNA is TGTGCCAGCAGTTTTGGGACTAGCATAGACAATGAGCAGTTCTTC. Translated: CASSFGTSIDNEQFF.

V usage is TRBV6-2 or TRBV6-3 and J usage is TRBJ2-7; 12 bases are shared with TRBD2. J was trimmed by 3 bases and V by 6 bases; bases with no gene match: 6. CDR3 size: 15 residues. Germline V gene sequence: CDR1 MNHEY, CDR2 SVGEGT. Here the CDR3 reads CASSLPTSGSYEQYF. CDR3 nucleotides: TGTGCCAGCAGCCTCCCGACTAGCGGGAGCTACGAGCAGTACTTC.

At least ten counts were recorded for this clonotype. The J gene is TRBJ2-3, the V gene TRBV28, with TRBD2 identical over 11 bases. Germline V CDR1 and CDR2: MDHEN, SYDVKM. V dropped 5 bases and J dropped 5; count of bases not matched to a gene: 9. This CDR3 contains 16 residues. The DNA for the CDR3 is TGTGCCAGCAGTCTAGCGGGAGGCCCAAAGGGAGATACGCAGTATTTT. Protein sequence: CASSLAGGPKGDTQYF.

The rearrangement uses TRBV12-3 or TRBV12-4 and TRBJ1-2, with a possible D match to TRBD1 (5 bases). The CDR3 runs 13 residues. Trimming stripped 6 bases from V and 3 bases from J, with 11 bases between. The CDR3 sequence: CASRPRGDYGYTF. DNA for the CDR3: TGTGCCAGCAGACCGAGGGGCGACTATGGCTACACCTTC.

Points on this clonotype: This may arise from a read error, as a much more abundant clone is one base away. The V and J genes are TRBV19 and TRBJ1-2; weak D call: TRBD1 (5 bases). Germline V CDR1 and CDR2: LNHDA, SQIVND (reference sequence). Trimming cost V 2 bases and J 2 bases, with 15 bases left between them. The length of the CDR3 is 16 residues. CDR3 sequence: CASSIIPGAHNYGYTF. Written as DNA, the CDR3 is TGTGCCAGTAGTATAATCCCCGGGGCTCACAACTATGGCTACACCTTC.

The rearrangement links TRBV15 to TRBJ1-5; the D gene is possibly TRBD1 (5 bases). Trimming cost V 4 bases and J 0 bases, with 16 bases left between them. Germline V gene lookup returns CDR1 LNHNV and CDR2 YYDKDF (reference sequence). The CDR3 spans 17 residues. CDR3 amino acids: CATSTRGTEYSNQPQHF. DNA for the CDR3: TGTGCCACCAGCACAAGAGGGACGGAATATAGCAATCAGCCCCAGCATTTT.

This clonotype has ten or more counts. The J gene is TRBJ2-7, the V gene TRBV28, with D tentatively TRBD2 (6 bases). The CDR3 sequence is 15 residues long. In germline, CDR1 is MDHEN, CDR2 SYDVKM. V was clipped by 6 bases and J by 7 bases, with 22 bases between them. The CDR3 nucleotides are TGTGCCAGCAGCCATGCTGGGGGGACGGTAGCTGAGCAGTACTTC. This translates into CASSHAGGTVAEQYF.

V gene TRBV14 combines with J gene TRBJ2-1; D ambiguous. This CDR3 contains 12 residues. The V and J ends lost 3 bases and 4 bases respectively, with 4 bases between them. Germline V CDR1 and CDR2: SGHDN, FVKESK. CDR3 region: CASSQQYNEQFF. Here the CDR3 DNA reads TGTGCCAGCAGCCAGCAGTACAATGAGCAGTTCTTC.

The rearrangement joins TRBV6-1 to TRBJ1-2, with D perhaps matching TRBD1 (6 bases). CDR3 length: 17 residues. The germline CDR1 and CDR2 sequences are MNHNS and SASEGT. V was trimmed by 2 bases and J by 6 bases, leaving 22 bases between them. Written as DNA, the CDR3 is TGTGCCAGCAGTGAAACGGACAGACCAACTATCTACCATGGCTACACCTTC. It is translated as CASSETDRPTIYHGYTF.

This clonotype has at least ten counts. The chain employs TRBV13 and TRBJ2-5; 11 bases map to TRBD1. Per the germline V gene, CDR1 is PRHDT and CDR2 is FYEKMQ (reference sequence). J gave up 5 bases and V 5 bases, and 7 bases lay outside the gene matches. The CDR3 loop spans 15 amino acids. The CDR3 here is CASSRRTGGSETQYF. CDR3 nucleotide sequence: TGTGCCAGCAGCCGGAGGACAGGGGGCAGTGAGACCCAGTACTTC.

V and J are TRBV9 and TRBJ1-2, with 8 bases matching TRBD1. CDR1 SGDLS and CDR2 YYNGEE come from the germline V gene. The V and J ends lost 0 bases and 9 bases, in that order; junction bases with no gene match: 10. The CDR3 spans 15 residues. The CDR3 is CASSVVGQGLGSYTF. Here the CDR3 DNA reads TGTGCCAGCAGCGTAGTTGGACAGGGCCTCGGGAGCTACACCTTC.

This clonotype has more than one count but fewer than ten. The chain combines TRBV6-1 with TRBJ1-5, with unresolved D. The CDR3 length is 15 residues. Looked up from germline, CDR1 is MNHNS and CDR2 is SASEGT. V was trimmed by 0 bases and J by 1 base, leaving 7 bases between them. CDR3 in DNA: TGTGCCAGCAGTGAAGCCGGAATGAGCAATCAGCCCCAGCATTTT. Its protein product is CASSEAGMSNQPQHF.

This clonotype was counted many times. The chain links TRBV12-3 or TRBV12-4 to TRBJ2-7; 7 positions match TRBD2. The J segment lost 6 bases and the V segment lost 5 bases, leaving 7 bases of the junction unmatched. The length of the CDR3 is 13 residues. The CDR3 reads CASSSGALGEQYF. The CDR3 bases are TGTGCCAGCAGTAGCGGGGCCTTGGGCGAGCAGTACTTC.